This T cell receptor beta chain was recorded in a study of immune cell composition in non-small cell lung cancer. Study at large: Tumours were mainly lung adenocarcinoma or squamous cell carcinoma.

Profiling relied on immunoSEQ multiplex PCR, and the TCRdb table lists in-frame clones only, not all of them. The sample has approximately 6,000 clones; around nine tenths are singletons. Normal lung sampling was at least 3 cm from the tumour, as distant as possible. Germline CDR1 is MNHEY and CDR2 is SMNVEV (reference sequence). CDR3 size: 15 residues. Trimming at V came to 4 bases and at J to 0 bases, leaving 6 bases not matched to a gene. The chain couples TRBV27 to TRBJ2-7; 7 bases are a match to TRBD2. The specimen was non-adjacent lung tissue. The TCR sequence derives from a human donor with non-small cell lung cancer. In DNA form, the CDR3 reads TGTGCCAGCAGTTCCTGGGGGGGAAGCTCCTACGAGCAGTACTTC. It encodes CASSSWGGSSYEQYF.